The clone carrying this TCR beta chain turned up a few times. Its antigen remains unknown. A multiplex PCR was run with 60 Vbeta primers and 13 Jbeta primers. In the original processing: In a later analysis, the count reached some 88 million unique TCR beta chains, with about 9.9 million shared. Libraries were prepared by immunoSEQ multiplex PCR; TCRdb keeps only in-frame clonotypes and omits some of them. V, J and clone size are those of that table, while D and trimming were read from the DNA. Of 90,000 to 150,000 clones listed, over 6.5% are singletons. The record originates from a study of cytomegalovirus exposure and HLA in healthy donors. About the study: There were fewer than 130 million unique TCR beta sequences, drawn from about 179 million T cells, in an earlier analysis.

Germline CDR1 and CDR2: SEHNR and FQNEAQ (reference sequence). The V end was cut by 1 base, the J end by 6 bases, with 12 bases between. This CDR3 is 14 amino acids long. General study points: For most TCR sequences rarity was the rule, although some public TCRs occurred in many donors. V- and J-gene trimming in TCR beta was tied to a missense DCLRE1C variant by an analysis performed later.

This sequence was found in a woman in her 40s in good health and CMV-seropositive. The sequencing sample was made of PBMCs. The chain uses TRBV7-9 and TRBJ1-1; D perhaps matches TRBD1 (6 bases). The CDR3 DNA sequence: TGTGCCAGCAGCTTAGTCGCAGGGGACGCTGAAGCTTTCTTT. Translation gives CASSLVAGDAEAFF.